A single sample is the source of the 20 T cell receptor beta chains below, sequenced in a study of beta chain features in type 1 diabetes. Sequencing targeted expressed TCRB transcripts, as all isolated RNA had been reverse transcribed. Clones were sequenced by immunoSEQ multiplex PCR, and TCRdb holds only the in-frame ones, with some missing. This sample has 450,000 to 550,000 clones; about 30% occur once, and the top ten carry 0.05% to 0.07%. The sequenced material came from naive CD4+ T cells from blood. The receptors here all came from a man between 18 and 29 years old in good health.

This clone was seen more than once but under ten times. The chain couples TRBV30 to TRBJ1-1; TRBD1 might be the D (6 bases). The CDR3 has 14 amino acids. V lost 4 bases to trimming and J lost 5 bases, with 17 bases between them. CDR1 and CDR2 (germline): GTSNPN, SVGIG (reference sequence). Here the CDR3 reads CAWTGQKRETEAFF. The CDR3, as DNA: TGTGCCTGGACCGGACAGAAACGAGAAACTGAAGCTTTCTTT.

The chain combines TRBV27 with TRBJ2-7; TRBD2 agrees at 7 bases. Trimming cost V 8 bases and J 3 bases; bases outside gene matches: 10. Germline V gene data show CDR1 as MNHEY and CDR2 as SMNVEV (reference sequence). The length of the CDR3 is 14 residues. In DNA form, the CDR3 reads TGTGCCAGCCGTTGGGCTAGCGGATACTACGAGCAGTACTTC. This translates into CASRWASGYYEQYF.

This clone has just a few counts. The chain uses TRBV28 and TRBJ2-7; TRBD2 aligns across 14 bases. Trimming removed 5 bases from V and 1 base from J; junction bases left unmatched: 7. The germline V gene encodes CDR1 MDHEN and CDR2 SYDVKM. The CDR3 is 17 residues long. The CDR3 here is CASSGGTSGSASYEQYF. CDR3 DNA: TGTGCCAGCAGTGGAGGGACTAGCGGGAGCGCTTCCTACGAGCAGTACTTC.

The chain is built from TRBV5-1 and TRBJ2-6; 10 bases map to TRBD1. Trimming removed 4 bases from V and 1 base from J; junction bases left unmatched: 8. The CDR3 has 18 residues. Germline-derived CDR1 and CDR2 are SGHRS and YFSETQ. CDR3 amino acids: CASSADRGPRSGANVLTF. CDR3 bases: TGCGCCAGCAGCGCAGACAGGGGGCCACGATCTGGGGCCAACGTCCTGACTTTC.

The chain uses TRBV19 and TRBJ2-1; D is possibly TRBD1 or TRBD2 (5 bases each). The CDR3 contains 14 residues. The germline V gene encodes CDR1 LNHDA and CDR2 SQIVND (reference sequence). Trimming pared 4 bases from V and 3 bases from J, leaving 10 bases between. CDR3 sequence reads: CASSRGADYNEQFF. The CDR3 DNA sequence: TGTGCCAGTAGTAGAGGGGCGGACTACAATGAGCAGTTCTTC.

This clone occurred a few times. The rearrangement joins TRBV4-3 to TRBJ2-7; 11 nucleotides match TRBD2. Germline V gives CDR1 LGHNA, CDR2 YSLEER. V shed 0 bases, J shed 12 bases, and the junction held 10 bases outside the gene matches. The CDR3 is 15 amino acids. The CDR3 here is CASSQDTGTSGKLYF. CDR3 DNA sequence: TGCGCCAGCAGCCAAGACACGGGGACTAGCGGTAAGCTGTACTTC.

This clone has just one count. V gene TRBV6-1 combines with J gene TRBJ1-2; TRBD1 aligns across 7 bases. The V and J ends lost 4 bases and 8 bases, in that order; junction bases with no gene match: 7. The CDR3 has 13 amino acids. CDR1 and CDR2 from the germline V gene are MNHNS and SASEGT. CDR3 region: CASSADRVGGYTF. CDR3 DNA sequence: TGTGCCAGCAGTGCCGACAGGGTCGGAGGCTACACCTTC.

The J gene is TRBJ2-3, the V gene TRBV7-2, with a weak D call TRBD2 (6 bases). The CDR3 is made up of 15 amino acids. From germline, CDR1 is SGHTA and CDR2 FQGNSA. V dropped 3 bases and J dropped 1 base, with 11 bases sitting between them. CDR3 residues: CASSLIAARTDTQYF. In DNA, the CDR3 is TGTGCCAGCAGCTTGATAGCGGCCCGCACAGATACGCAGTATTTT.

This sequence joins TRBV28 and TRBJ2-1; 9 positions match TRBD1. V dropped 6 bases and J dropped 7; count of bases not matched to a gene: 13. Germline V CDR1 and CDR2: MDHEN, SYDVKM. This CDR3 region has 16 residues. The CDR3 loop is CASRKDRGAPTNEQFF. The CDR3 nucleotides read TGTGCCAGCAGGAAGGACAGGGGCGCTCCTACAAATGAGCAGTTCTTC.

This chain uses TRBV29-1 with TRBJ1-1; 10 bases are a match to TRBD1. The CDR3 sequence is 12 residues long. The V gene end was trimmed by 7 bases and the J gene end by 5 bases; junction bases not matched to a gene: 4. CDR1 SQVTM and CDR2 ANQGSEA come from the germline V gene. The CDR3 DNA is TGCAGCGCTAGGACAGGGGGTACTGAAGCTTTCTTT. The encoded protein is CSARTGGTEAFF. Filled out from reference TRBV29-1 and TRBJ1-1, the complete variable domain reads SAVISQKPSRDICQRGTSLTIQCQVDSQVTMMFWYRQQPGQSLTLIATANQGSEATYESGFVIDKFPISRPNLTFSTLTVSNMSPEDSSIYLCSARTGGTEAFFGQGTRLTVV.

The chain uses TRBV30 and TRBJ1-4; D gene unclear. Deletions cut 7 bases from V and 7 bases from J, with 16 bases between. This CDR3 is built from 13 residues. Per germline, CDR1 GTSNPN and CDR2 SVGIG (reference sequence). This CDR3 reads CALDATVSEKLFF. DNA of the CDR3: TGTGCCTTGGACGCCACAGTGTCTGAAAAACTGTTTTTT.

This sequence joins TRBV29-1 and TRBJ2-1; possibly TRBD2 for D (5 bases). Trimming took off 3 bases at V and 10 bases at J, with 16 bases between the two ends. Germline V gives CDR1 SQVTM, CDR2 ANQGSEA. The CDR3 has 13 residues. The CDR3 DNA reads TGCAGCGTTGACTTGCTAGCTCTGGGGGAGCAGTTCTTC. This sequence encodes CSVDLLALGEQFF.

This clone was seen a few times. The chain carries TRBV5-4 and TRBJ2-1; tentative D call: TRBD2 (6 bases). The germline CDR1 and CDR2 sequences are SGHNT and YYREEE (reference sequence). Deletions cut 3 bases from V and 6 bases from J, with 10 bases between. This CDR3 is built from 13 residues. As DNA, the CDR3 is TGTGCCAGCAGCTCCACTAGCAGCAATGAGCAGTTCTTC. As protein: CASSSTSSNEQFF. The whole variable domain, filled in from reference TRBV5-4 and TRBJ2-1, reads ETGVTQSPTHLIKTRGQQVTLRCSSQSGHNTVSWYQQALGQGPQFIFQYYREEENGRGNFPPRFSGLQFPNYSSELNVNALELDDSALYLCASSSTSSNEQFFGPGTRLTVL.

This clone was detected a few times. The CDR3 sequence: CASSQDGPSGFTGELFF. CDR3 DNA: TGCGCCAGCAGCCAAGATGGGCCTAGCGGGTTCACCGGGGAGCTGTTTTTT. The V call is TRBV4-3, the J call TRBJ2-2, with 8 bases aligning to TRBD2. The CDR3 sequence is 17 residues long. J was trimmed by 4 bases and V by 0 bases; bases with no gene match: 7. Looked up from germline, CDR1 is LGHNA and CDR2 is YSLEER.

This clone was detected a few times. V usage is TRBV7-2 and J usage is TRBJ2-5; D might be TRBD2 (6 bases). With 6 bases removed from V and 5 bases from J, the gap between germline ends came to 10 bases. From germline, CDR1 is SGHTA and CDR2 FQGNSA. The length of the CDR3 is 12 residues. The CDR3 is CASSIGRETQYF. The CDR3, as DNA: TGTGCCAGCAGTATAGGGAGGGAGACCCAGTACTTC. Based on the CDR3 plus reference TRBV7-2 and TRBJ2-5, the full variable domain is GAGVSQSPSNKVTEKGKDVELRCDPISGHTALYWYRQSLGQGLEFLIYFQGNSAPDKSGLPSDRFSAERTGGSVSTLTIQRTQQEDSAVYLCASSIGRETQYFGPGTRLLVL.

This clone was seen a handful of times. For the CDR3, the DNA is TGTGCCAGCTCGTCCCAGCCGGGACTTTACAATGAGCAGTTCTTC. It yields the protein CASSSQPGLYNEQFF. The J gene is TRBJ2-1, the V gene TRBV7-2, with a tentative D call TRBD2 (6 bases). V was cut by 8 bases and J by 4 bases, with 18 bases left in between. The CDR3 consists of 15 residues. Germline CDR1 is SGHTA and CDR2 is FQGNSA.

A few counts support this clone. The chain recombines TRBV7-8 with TRBJ1-4; 8 bases are shared with TRBD1. There are 14 residues in the CDR3. Germline lookup yields CDR1 SGHVS and CDR2 FQNEAQ. V dropped 4 bases and J dropped 8; count of bases not matched to a gene: 6. Written as DNA, the CDR3 is TGTGCCAGCAGCTCGGACAGGGATGGCGAAAAACTGTTTTTT. It yields the protein CASSSDRDGEKLFF.

This clone was observed a few times. The rearrangement joins TRBV28 to TRBJ1-5; a weak D match, TRBD1 (5 bases). Germline CDR1 MDHEN, CDR2 SYDVKM. V shed 2 bases and J shed 6 bases, with 11 bases lying between them. The CDR3 spans 14 residues. This CDR3 is CASSLDAGPQPQHF. The CDR3 nucleotides read TGTGCCAGCAGTTTAGACGCAGGGCCTCAGCCCCAGCATTTT.

This sequence joins TRBV29-1 and TRBJ2-2, with a weak D call TRBD2 (6 bases). V lost 3 bases and J lost 4, with 12 bases in between. CDR3 length: 14 amino acids. Germline V gene sequence: CDR1 SQVTM, CDR2 ANQGSEA. DNA of the CDR3: TGCAGCGTTGATCGACTAGGGAGCACCGGGGAGCTGTTTTTT. Translated: CSVDRLGSTGELFF.

The rearrangement uses TRBV5-1 and TRBJ2-7, with D perhaps matching TRBD1 (6 bases). The CDR3 consists of 14 residues. Trimming left V 3 bases short and J 6 bases short, with 16 bases between. Germline assignment: CDR1 SGHRS and CDR2 YFSETQ. This CDR3 is CASSSGQTPGEQYF. Here the CDR3 DNA reads TGCGCCAGCAGCTCTGGACAGACCCCTGGCGAGCAGTACTTC.